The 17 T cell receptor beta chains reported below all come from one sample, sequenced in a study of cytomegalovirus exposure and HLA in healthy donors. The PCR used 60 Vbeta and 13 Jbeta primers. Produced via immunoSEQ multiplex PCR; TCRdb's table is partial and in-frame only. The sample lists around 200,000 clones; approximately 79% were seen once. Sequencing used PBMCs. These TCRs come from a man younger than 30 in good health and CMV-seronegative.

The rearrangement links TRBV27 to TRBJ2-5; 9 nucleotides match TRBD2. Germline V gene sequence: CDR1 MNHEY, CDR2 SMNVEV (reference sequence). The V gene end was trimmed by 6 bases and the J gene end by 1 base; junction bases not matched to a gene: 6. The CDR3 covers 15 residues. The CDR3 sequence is CASRRERGAQETQYF. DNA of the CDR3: TGTGCCAGCAGACGGGAGCGGGGGGCCCAAGAGACCCAGTACTTC.

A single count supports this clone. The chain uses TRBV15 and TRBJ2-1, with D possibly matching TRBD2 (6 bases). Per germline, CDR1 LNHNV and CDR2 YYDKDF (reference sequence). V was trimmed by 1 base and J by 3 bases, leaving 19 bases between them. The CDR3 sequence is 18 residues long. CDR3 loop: CATSRGMTRVRYYNEQFF. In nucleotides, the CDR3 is TGTGCCACCAGCAGAGGGATGACTAGGGTCCGTTACTACAATGAGCAGTTCTTC.

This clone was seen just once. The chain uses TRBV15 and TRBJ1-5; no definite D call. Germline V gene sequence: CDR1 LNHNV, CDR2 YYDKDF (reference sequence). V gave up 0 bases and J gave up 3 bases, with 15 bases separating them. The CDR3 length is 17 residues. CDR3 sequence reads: CATSREREGEVNQPQHF. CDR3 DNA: TGTGCCACCAGCAGAGAGAGGGAGGGCGAGGTCAATCAGCCCCAGCATTTT.

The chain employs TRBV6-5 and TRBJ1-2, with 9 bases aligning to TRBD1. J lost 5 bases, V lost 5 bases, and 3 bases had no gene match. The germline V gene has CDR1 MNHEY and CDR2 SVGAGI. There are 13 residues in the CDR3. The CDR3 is CASSPGTGYGYTF. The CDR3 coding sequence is TGTGCCAGCAGTCCCGGGACAGGGTATGGCTACACCTTC.

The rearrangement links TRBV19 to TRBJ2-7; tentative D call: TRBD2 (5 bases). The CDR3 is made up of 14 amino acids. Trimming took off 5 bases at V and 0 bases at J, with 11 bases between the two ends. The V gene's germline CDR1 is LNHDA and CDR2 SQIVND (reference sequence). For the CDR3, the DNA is TGTGCCAGTAGTCCGCCGGCGGGCTCCTACGAGCAGTACTTC. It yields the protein CASSPPAGSYEQYF.

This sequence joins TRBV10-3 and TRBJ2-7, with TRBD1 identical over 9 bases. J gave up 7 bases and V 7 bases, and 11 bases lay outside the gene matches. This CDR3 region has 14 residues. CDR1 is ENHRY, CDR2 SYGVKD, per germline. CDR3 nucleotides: TGTGCCATCAAACCGGGACAGGGTTTCGAAGAGCAGTACTTC. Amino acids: CAIKPGQGFEEQYF.

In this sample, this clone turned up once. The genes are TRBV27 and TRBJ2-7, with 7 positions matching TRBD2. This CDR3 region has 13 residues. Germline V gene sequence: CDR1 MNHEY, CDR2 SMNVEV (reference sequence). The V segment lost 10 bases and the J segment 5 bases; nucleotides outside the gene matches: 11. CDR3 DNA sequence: TGTGCCACAAGGGCGGGAGTGCCCCACGAGCAGTACTTC. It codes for CATRAGVPHEQYF.

The CDR3 DNA sequence: TGCGCCAGCAGCTTGGAGACTTCACACTCCTACGAGCAGTACTTC. As protein: CASSLETSHSYEQYF. The chain recombines TRBV5-1 with TRBJ2-7; D not resolved. The germline V gene encodes CDR1 SGHRS and CDR2 YFSETQ. With 0 bases removed from V and 0 bases from J, the gap between germline ends came to 10 bases. The CDR3 is 15 amino acids.

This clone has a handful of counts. The chain's CDR3 is CASSQSGSKQYF. CDR3 DNA: TGTGCCAGCAGCCAAAGCGGGAGTAAGCAGTACTTC. The genes are TRBV14 and TRBJ2-7, with 8 bases matching TRBD2. The CDR3 is made up of 12 amino acids. CDR1 and CDR2 from the germline V gene are SGHDN and FVKESK. With V trimmed by 2 bases and J by 8 bases, 2 bases remained unmatched.

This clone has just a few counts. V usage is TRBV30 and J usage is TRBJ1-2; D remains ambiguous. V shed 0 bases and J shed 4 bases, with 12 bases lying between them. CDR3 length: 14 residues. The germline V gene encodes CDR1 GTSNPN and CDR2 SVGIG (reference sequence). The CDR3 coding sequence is TGTGCCTGGAGTGTTAGCCCAGAAGTCTATGGCTACACCTTC. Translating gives CAWSVSPEVYGYTF.

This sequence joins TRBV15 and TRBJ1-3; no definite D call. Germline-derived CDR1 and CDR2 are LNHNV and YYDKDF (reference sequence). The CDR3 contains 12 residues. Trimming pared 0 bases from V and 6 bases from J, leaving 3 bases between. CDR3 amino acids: CATSRDQNTIYF. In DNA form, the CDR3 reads TGTGCCACCAGCAGAGACCAAAACACCATATATTTT.

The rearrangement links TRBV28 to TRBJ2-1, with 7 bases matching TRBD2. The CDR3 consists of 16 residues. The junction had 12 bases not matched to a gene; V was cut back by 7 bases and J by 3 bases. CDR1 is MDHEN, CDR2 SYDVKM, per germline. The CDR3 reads CASNSGGSGYYNEQFF. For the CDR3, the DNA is TGTGCCAGCAACTCCGGGGGGAGCGGGTACTACAATGAGCAGTTCTTC.

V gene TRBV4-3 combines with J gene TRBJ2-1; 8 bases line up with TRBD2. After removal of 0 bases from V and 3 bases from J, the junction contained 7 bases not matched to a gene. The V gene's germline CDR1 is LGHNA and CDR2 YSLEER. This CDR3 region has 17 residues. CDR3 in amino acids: CASSQDSGGRIYNEQFF. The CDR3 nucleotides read TGCGCCAGCAGCCAAGACTCTGGCGGGAGGATCTACAATGAGCAGTTCTTC.

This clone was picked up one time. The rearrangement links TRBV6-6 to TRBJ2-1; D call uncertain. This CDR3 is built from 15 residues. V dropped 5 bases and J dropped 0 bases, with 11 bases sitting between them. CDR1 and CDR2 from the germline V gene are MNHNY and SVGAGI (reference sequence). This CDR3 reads CASSRGGSSYNEQFF. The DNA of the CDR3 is TGTGCCAGCAGTCGCGGCGGAAGCTCCTACAATGAGCAGTTCTTC.

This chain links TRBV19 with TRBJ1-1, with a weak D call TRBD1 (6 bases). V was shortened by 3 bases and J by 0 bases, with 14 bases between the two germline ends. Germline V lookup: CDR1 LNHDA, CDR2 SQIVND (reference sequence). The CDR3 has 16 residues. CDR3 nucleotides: TGTGCCAGTAGTATCTGGGGGCTTGGCATGAACACTGAAGCTTTCTTT. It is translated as CASSIWGLGMNTEAFF.

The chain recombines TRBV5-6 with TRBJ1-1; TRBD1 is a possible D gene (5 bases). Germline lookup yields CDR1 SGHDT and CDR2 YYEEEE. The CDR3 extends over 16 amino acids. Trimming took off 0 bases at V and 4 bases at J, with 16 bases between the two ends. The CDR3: CASSLGGRAWGTEAFF. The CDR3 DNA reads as TGTGCCAGCAGCTTGGGGGGCAGGGCGTGGGGCACTGAAGCTTTCTTT.

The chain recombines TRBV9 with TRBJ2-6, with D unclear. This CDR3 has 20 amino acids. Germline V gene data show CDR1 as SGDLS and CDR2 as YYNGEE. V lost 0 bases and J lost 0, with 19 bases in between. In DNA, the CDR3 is TGTGCCAGCAGCGTAGTACAAGGCAGAACTAAATACTCTGGGGCCAACGTCCTGACTTTC. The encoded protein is CASSVVQGRTKYSGANVLTF.